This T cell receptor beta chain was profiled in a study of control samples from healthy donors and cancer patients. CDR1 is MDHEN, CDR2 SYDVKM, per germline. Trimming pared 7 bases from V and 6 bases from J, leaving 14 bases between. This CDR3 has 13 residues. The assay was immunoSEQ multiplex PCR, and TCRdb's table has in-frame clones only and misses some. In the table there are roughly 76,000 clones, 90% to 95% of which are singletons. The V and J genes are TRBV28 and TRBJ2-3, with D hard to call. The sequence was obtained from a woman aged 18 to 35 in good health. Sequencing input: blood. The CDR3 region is CASTRSRQDTQYF. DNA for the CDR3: TGTGCCAGCACCCGTTCAAGGCAGGATACGCAGTATTTT.